Each of the 29 T cell receptor beta chains below was sequenced from the same sample in a study of blood T cell repertoires in COVID-19. Sequencing used immunoSEQ multiplex PCR; TCRdb keeps in-frame clones, though not all of them. The sample records under 75,000 clones, 80% to 90% being singletons. Sequencing was carried out using peripheral blood. The receptor source for this set is a man older than 75 with acute or convalescent COVID-19.

This clone turned up a few times. The chain employs TRBV6-2 or TRBV6-3 and TRBJ2-1; unclear D gene. Germline CDR1 MNHEY, CDR2 SVGEGT. V was shortened by 5 bases and J by 9 bases, with 11 bases between the two germline ends. CDR3 length: 12 residues. The CDR3 loop is CASSPWFGEQFF. Here the CDR3 DNA reads TGTGCCAGCAGTCCCTGGTTCGGTGAGCAGTTCTTC.

This rearrangement joins TRBV28 to TRBJ2-7; 13 bases align to TRBD2. Germline CDR1 and CDR2: MDHEN and SYDVKM. Unmatched junction bases numbered 2, after V lost 4 bases and J lost 2 bases. The CDR3 is 15 amino acids. The CDR3 DNA reads TGTGCCAGCAGTTCTGGACTAGCGGGGGCCTACGAGCAGTACTTC. It encodes CASSSGLAGAYEQYF.

The rearrangement links TRBV5-5 to TRBJ1-5; 7 bases line up with TRBD1. This CDR3 has 16 residues. CDR1 is SGHKS and CDR2 is YYEKEE in the germline V gene (reference sequence). J lost 2 bases, V lost 1 base, and 6 bases had no gene match. The CDR3, as DNA: TGTGCCAGCAGCTTGCTCACAGGGGATGGCAATCAGCCCCAGCATTTT. This codes for CASSLLTGDGNQPQHF.

A few counts support this clone. This chain joins TRBV28 and TRBJ2-2; a possible D gene is TRBD1 (5 bases). This CDR3 has 14 residues. Looked up from germline, CDR1 is MDHEN and CDR2 is SYDVKM. V lost 5 bases and J lost 6, with 13 bases in between. The CDR3 region is CASSQGGWSGELFF. The CDR3 DNA is TGTGCCAGCAGTCAGGGTGGCTGGTCCGGGGAGCTGTTTTTT.

This clone appeared once. This chain links TRBV14 with TRBJ2-3, with 10 bases matching TRBD2. Losses at the gene ends were 0 bases for V and 5 bases for J; bases not matched to a gene: 5. The CDR3 extends over 16 amino acids. From germline, CDR1 is SGHDN and CDR2 FVKESK. DNA for the CDR3: TGTGCCAGCAGCCAAGACGCTAGCGGGAGTTTAGATACGCAGTATTTT. Translated, it gives CASSQDASGSLDTQYF.

The V and J genes are TRBV3-1 (or the pseudogene TRBV3-2) and TRBJ2-1; D is ambiguous. V was clipped by 0 bases and J by 9 bases, with 9 bases between them. The CDR3 loop spans 13 amino acids. CDR1 is LGHDT and CDR2 is YNNKEL in the germline V gene (reference sequence). CDR3 sequence reads: CASSQELVTEQFF. The CDR3 DNA reads as TGTGCCAGCAGCCAAGAGTTAGTCACTGAGCAGTTCTTC.

The V call is TRBV19, the J call TRBJ1-5; D remains ambiguous. The CDR3 extends over 13 amino acids. Trimming removed 7 bases at V and 3 bases at J, with 10 bases between. Per germline, CDR1 LNHDA and CDR2 SQIVND (reference sequence). As DNA, the CDR3 is TGTGCCAGTAACGAGGTGATCAATCAGCCCCAGCATTTT. This translates into CASNEVINQPQHF.

The DNA for the CDR3 is TGCGCCAGCAGCCAAGATACTAGCGTGCACTACGAGCAGTACTTC. This codes for CASSQDTSVHYEQYF. The chain links TRBV4-3 to TRBJ2-7; 7 bases map to TRBD2. Germline V gene sequence: CDR1 LGHNA, CDR2 YSLEER. The CDR3 sequence is 15 residues long. V lost 0 bases and J lost 3; bases outside the gene matches: 5.

This clone has just a few counts. V and J are TRBV10-3 and TRBJ1-1, with a weak D call TRBD1 (5 bases). Germline CDR1 reads ENHRY; CDR2 reads SYGVKD. V lost 8 bases, J lost 4 bases, and 11 bases lay in between. The CDR3 has 12 amino acids. The CDR3 reads CAIGGIGTEAFF. CDR3 DNA sequence: TGTGCCATCGGGGGGATAGGCACTGAAGCTTTCTTT.

The rearrangement joins TRBV21-1 to TRBJ1-1. TRBV21-1 corresponds to a pseudogene. This CDR3 is built from 12 residues. The CDR3 sequence is CASSKGKTEAFF. CDR3 sequence (DNA): TGTGCCAGCAGCAAAGGTAAAACTGAAGCTTTCTTT.

The chain links TRBV24-1 to TRBJ2-1, with D unclear. The CDR3 has 15 amino acids. The V end was cut by 4 bases, the J end by 0 bases, with 9 bases between. CDR1 is KGHDR and CDR2 is SFDVKD in the germline V gene. The CDR3 DNA sequence: TGTGCCACCAGTGACGTATTGAGCTCCTACAATGAGCAGTTCTTC. Residues: CATSDVLSSYNEQFF.

V usage is TRBV7-9 and J usage is TRBJ1-4; D unresolved. This CDR3 comprises 12 residues. With 5 bases removed from V and 8 bases from J, the gap between germline ends came to 9 bases. Germline CDR1 and CDR2: SEHNR and FQNEAQ (reference sequence). The CDR3 sequence: CASSVVVEKLFF. For the CDR3, the DNA is TGTGCCAGCAGCGTAGTAGTGGAAAAACTGTTTTTT.

The rearrangement uses TRBV20-1 and TRBJ1-5; D gene ambiguous. Between the trimmed V and J ends, which lost 3 bases and 9 bases, there was a span of 12 bases. Germline values: CDR1 DFQATT, CDR2 SNEGSKA (reference sequence). This CDR3 has 12 residues. The chain's CDR3 is CSASWGGGPQHF. CDR3 DNA sequence: TGCAGTGCTAGTTGGGGAGGTGGGCCCCAGCATTTT.

This clone was seen at least ten times. J is TRBJ2-1 and V is TRBV4-2, with D maybe TRBD2 (5 bases). CDR3 size: 15 residues. V was clipped by 0 bases and J by 5 bases, with 11 bases between them. From germline, CDR1 is LGHNA and CDR2 YNFKEQ. The CDR3: CASSQDRGEDNEQFF. CDR3 bases: TGTGCCAGCAGCCAAGATCGGGGAGAGGACAATGAGCAGTTCTTC.

The chain combines TRBV10-3 with TRBJ1-1; 7 bases are a match to TRBD1. V dropped 3 bases and J dropped 1; count of bases not matched to a gene: 2. This CDR3 comprises 14 residues. Germline loops: CDR1 ENHRY, CDR2 SYGVKD. The CDR3 sequence is CAISDGTANTEAFF. CDR3 DNA sequence: TGTGCCATCAGTGATGGGACAGCGAACACTGAAGCTTTCTTT.

The V call is TRBV18, the J call TRBJ1-2, with TRBD1 matching over 10 bases. There are 15 residues in the CDR3. Trimming took 4 bases from V and 7 from J; bases not matched to a gene: 9. Per the germline V gene, CDR1 is KGHSH and CDR2 is LQKENI. The CDR3 bases are TGTGCCAGCTCACTGGACAGGGGGTTTTATGGTGGCTACACCTTC. Translation gives CASSLDRGFYGGYTF.

The rearrangement uses TRBV4-1 and TRBJ2-6; TRBD1 is a possible D gene (5 bases). CDR3 size: 16 residues. Germline V gene data show CDR1 as MGHRA and CDR2 as YSYEKL. The ends were cut back, 3 bases at V and 0 bases at J, with 9 bases in the middle. The CDR3 protein is CASSQVQVSGANVLTF. The CDR3 coding sequence is TGCGCCAGCAGCCAGGTACAGGTCTCTGGGGCCAACGTCCTGACTTTC.

This clone has more than one count but fewer than ten. The chain has TRBV30 and TRBJ1-1, with D unresolved. Germline CDR1 and CDR2: GTSNPN and SVGIG (reference sequence). The CDR3 runs 11 residues. V was cut by 4 bases and J by 4 bases, with 7 bases left in between. The chain's CDR3 is CAWTRSTEAFF. The CDR3 DNA reads TGTGCCTGGACCAGGTCCACTGAAGCTTTCTTT.

The V call is TRBV5-1, the J call TRBJ2-1; 7 bases fit TRBD1. Germline values: CDR1 SGHRS, CDR2 YFSETQ. V gave up 4 bases and J gave up 8 bases; unmatched junction bases: 18. The CDR3 consists of 17 residues. The CDR3 reads CASSPRPRQGVGDEQFF. CDR3 DNA sequence: TGCGCCAGCAGCCCCCGGCCGCGGCAGGGGGTGGGCGATGAGCAGTTCTTC.

This clone has more than one count but fewer than ten. CDR3 sequence (DNA): TGTGCCAGCAGTAAGGGACAGCCGATAAGCAATGAGCAGTTCTTC. This gives the protein CASSKGQPISNEQFF. The genes are TRBV6-5 and TRBJ2-1; 7 positions agree with TRBD1. Germline values: CDR1 MNHEY, CDR2 SVGAGI. V was clipped by 5 bases and J by 6 bases; unmatched bases: 10. The CDR3 spans 15 residues.

This clone was found once. The chain is built from TRBV2 and TRBJ1-6, with D possibly being TRBD1 (5 bases). CDR1 is SNHLY, CDR2 FYNNEI, per germline. Trimming left V 6 bases short and J 6 bases short, with 9 bases between. The CDR3 runs to 13 residues. The CDR3 spells CASRRGSNSPLHF. As DNA, the CDR3 is TGTGCCAGCAGAAGGGGTAGTAATTCACCCCTCCACTTT. The variable domain in full, completed from reference TRBV2 and TRBJ1-6, reads EPEVTQTPSHQVTQMGQEVILRCVPISNHLYFYWYRQILGQKVEFLVSFYNNEISEKSEIFDDQFSVERPDGSNFTLKIRSTKLEDSAMYFCASRRGSNSPLHFGNGTRLTVT.

The genes are TRBV15 and TRBJ2-1; a weak D match, TRBD2 (5 bases). The CDR3 extends over 16 amino acids. V lost 0 bases, J lost 0 bases, and 9 bases lay in between. The germline CDR1 and CDR2 sequences are LNHNV and YYDKDF (reference sequence). The CDR3 region has the DNA TGTGCCACCAGCAGAGAGAGGGAGAGCTCCTACAATGAGCAGTTCTTC. Amino acid sequence: CATSRERESSYNEQFF.

The genes are TRBV28 and TRBJ2-1; 16 nucleotides match TRBD2. In germline, CDR1 is MDHEN, CDR2 SYDVKM. The CDR3 spans 16 residues. With V trimmed by 6 bases and J by 7 bases, 6 bases remained unmatched. CDR3 loop: CASSSPGLAGGNEQFF. For the CDR3, the DNA is TGTGCCAGCAGCTCCCCGGGACTAGCGGGAGGGAATGAGCAGTTCTTC.

The chain couples TRBV9 to TRBJ2-5, with D perhaps matching TRBD2 (5 bases). CDR3 length: 16 residues. Trimming took off 0 bases at V and 2 bases at J, with 14 bases between the two ends. Germline CDR1 is SGDLS and CDR2 is YYNGEE. CDR3 in amino acids: CASSVAGGRTQETQYF. CDR3 coding DNA: TGTGCCAGCAGCGTAGCGGGCGGGCGGACTCAAGAGACCCAGTACTTC.

This chain uses TRBV29-1 with TRBJ1-1; no clear D. The CDR3 runs 12 residues. Per the germline V gene, CDR1 is SQVTM and CDR2 is ANQGSEA. The V end was cut by 0 bases, the J end by 5 bases, with 7 bases between. The CDR3 DNA reads as TGCAGCGTTGAAGATGCGGAGACTGAAGCTTTCTTT. It is translated as CSVEDAETEAFF.

V and J are TRBV7-2 and TRBJ2-7; D is possibly TRBD2 (6 bases). V shed 4 bases and J shed 0 bases, with 10 bases lying between them. The V gene's germline CDR1 is SGHTA and CDR2 FQGNSA. The CDR3 extends over 14 amino acids. DNA of the CDR3: TGTGCCAGCAGCTCCGGGACTCTCTCCTACGAGCAGTACTTC. This translates into CASSSGTLSYEQYF.

The chain recombines TRBV5-1 with TRBJ2-7, with 10 bases identical to TRBD1. The CDR3 has 14 amino acids. V was pared by 2 bases and J by 6 bases, with 5 bases of the junction left unmatched. CDR1 and CDR2 (germline): SGHRS, YFSETQ. The CDR3 here is CASSLRQGAGEQYF. CDR3 DNA: TGCGCCAGCAGCTTAAGACAGGGGGCGGGCGAGCAGTACTTC.

This clone was recorded only once. The chain recombines TRBV5-1 with TRBJ2-2; D is undetermined. This CDR3 spans 14 amino acids. Germline CDR1 is SGHRS and CDR2 is YFSETQ. Trimming took 0 bases from V and 1 from J, leaving 4 bases between them. CDR3 sequence reads: CASSLGGNTGELFF. Written as DNA, the CDR3 is TGCGCCAGCAGCTTGGGAGGGAACACCGGGGAGCTGTTTTTT.

The chain is built from TRBV29-1 and TRBJ1-1; 10 nucleotides line up with TRBD1. The CDR3 is 16 amino acids. The V and J ends lost 6 bases and 4 bases, in that order; junction bases with no gene match: 14. CDR1 and CDR2 (germline): SQVTM, ANQGSEA. This chain's CDR3 is CSVPPGQGRGITEAFF. Here the CDR3 DNA reads TGCAGCGTACCTCCGGGACAGGGGAGAGGGATCACTGAAGCTTTCTTT.